Each of the 3 T cell receptor beta chains below was sequenced from the same sample in a study of blood T cell repertoires in COVID-19. The protocol was immunoSEQ multiplex PCR, while the TCRdb copy is restricted to in-frame clones and leaves out a portion. Counted here are roughly 150,000 clones, about nine tenths occurring once; the ten biggest clones make up around 6.1%. Sequencing was carried out using peripheral blood. These receptors were taken from an older man with acute or convalescent COVID-19.

J is TRBJ2-7 and V is TRBV6-2 or TRBV6-3; D is unresolved. The CDR3 is made up of 14 amino acids. The germline CDR1 and CDR2 sequences are MNHEY and SVGEGT. Trimming left V 4 bases short and J 0 bases short, with 10 bases between. The CDR3 region is CASSWIGYSYEQYF. In DNA, the CDR3 is TGTGCCAGCAGTTGGATCGGGTACTCCTACGAGCAGTACTTC.

The V and J genes are TRBV4-1 and TRBJ1-4, with D tentatively TRBD1 (5 bases). The germline V gene has CDR1 MGHRA and CDR2 YSYEKL. V lost 0 bases and J lost 8, with 25 bases in between. The CDR3 covers 19 residues. The CDR3 coding sequence is TGCGCCAGCAGCCAAGATCAGCAGGCAGGGATCAGAAGAGGCGAAAAACTGTTTTTT. Protein product: CASSQDQQAGIRRGEKLFF.

The CDR3 is CSGGILGQYNEQFF. As DNA, the CDR3 is TGCAGCGGGGGAATTTTGGGACAATACAATGAGCAGTTCTTC. The chain couples TRBV29-1 to TRBJ2-1; tentatively, D is TRBD1 (6 bases). The V gene's germline CDR1 is SQVTM and CDR2 ANQGSEA. The CDR3 covers 14 residues. V was cut by 7 bases and J by 4 bases, with 17 bases left in between.